This T cell receptor beta chain was sequenced for a study of beta chain features in type 1 diabetes. About this clone: Its antigen is still unknown.

The authors reverse transcribed all of the isolated RNA, so sequencing captured expressed TCRB transcripts. Produced via immunoSEQ multiplex PCR; TCRdb's table is partial and in-frame only. Of under 150,000 clones in the sample, approximately 52% are singletons; the top ten hold under 0.45%. Notes on the study in general: Over-representation of high TCR-expressing cells was a possible consequence of cDNA sequencing. Fewer junction insertions and more nucleotide deletions appeared in type 1 diabetes patients.

Every single donor gave one heparinised blood draw, and these averaged roughly 120 mL. Each sorted population was over 95% pure. Germline CDR1 is MNHEY and CDR2 is SVGAGI. The CDR3 has 14 amino acids. V was clipped by 2 bases and J by 0 bases, with 8 bases between them. V usage is TRBV6-5 and J usage is TRBJ2-7, with D hard to call. Sequenced sample: Tregs from blood. This clonotype was sampled from a man younger than 35 in good health. In DNA, the CDR3 is TGTGCCAGCAGTTACACTCGGTACTCCTACGAGCAGTACTTC. Amino acid sequence: CASSYTRYSYEQYF.